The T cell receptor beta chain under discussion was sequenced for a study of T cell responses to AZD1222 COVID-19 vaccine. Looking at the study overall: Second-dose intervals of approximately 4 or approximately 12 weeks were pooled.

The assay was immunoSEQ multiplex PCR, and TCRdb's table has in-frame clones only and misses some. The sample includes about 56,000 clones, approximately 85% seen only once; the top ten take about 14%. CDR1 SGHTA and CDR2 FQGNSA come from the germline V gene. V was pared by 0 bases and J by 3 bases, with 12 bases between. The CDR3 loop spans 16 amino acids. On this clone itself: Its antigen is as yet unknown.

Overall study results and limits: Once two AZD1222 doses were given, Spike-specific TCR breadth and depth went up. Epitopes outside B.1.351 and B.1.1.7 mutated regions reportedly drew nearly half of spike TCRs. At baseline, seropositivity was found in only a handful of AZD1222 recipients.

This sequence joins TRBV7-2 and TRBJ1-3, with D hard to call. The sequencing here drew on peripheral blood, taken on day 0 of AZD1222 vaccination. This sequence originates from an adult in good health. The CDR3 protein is CASSLATATVGNTIYF. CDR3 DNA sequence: TGTGCCAGCAGCTTAGCGACGGCGACCGTTGGAAACACCATATATTTT.